These T cell receptor beta chains were read from a single sample in a study of OX40 agonist ivuxolimab in advanced cancers. Repertoires were generated with immunoSEQ multiplex PCR, while TCRdb's copy carries only in-frame clones and drops some. Of tens of thousands of clones detected, 75% to 90% appear once; the ten largest clones hold roughly 0.4%. The source was CD4+ or CD8+ T cells sorted from blood, collected in a trial of the OX40 agonist ivuxolimab. The receptors originated from an adult with an advanced solid tumor such as melanoma, head and neck, liver or kidney cancer. The CDR3 runs from the conserved cysteine through the conserved F or W. D genes are given only for firm matches. Size is omitted from some rows. Given values are once, few, many or a class for expanded clones.

D	size	V	J	DNA	CDR3
NA	NA	TRBV6-1	TRBJ1-5	TGTGCCAGCAGCACGAAAGGGGGTAATCAGCCCCAGCATTTT	CASSTKGGNQPQHF
TRBD2	NA	TRBV4-1	TRBJ2-7	TGCGCCAGCGGACCGGGACTAGCGGAGTACGAGCAGTACTTC	CASGPGLAEYEQYF
NA	NA	TRBV5-1	TRBJ1-2	TGCGCCAGCAGCGGATGGGAGCCCAACTCTTTTAACTATGGCTACACCTTC	CASSGWEPNSFNYGYTF
TRBD1	few	TRBV19	TRBJ1-1	TGTGCCAGTAGTATAAGGACAGGGAGGACTGAAGCTTTCTTT	CASSIRTGRTEAFF
NA	NA	TRBV6-6	TRBJ1-1	TGTGCCAGCAGTTACTCGAGTACTGCTTTCTTT	CASSYSSTAFF
NA	NA	TRBV28	TRBJ2-5	TGTGCCAGCAGTCTCTTCGGAGAGACCCAGTACTTC	CASSLFGETQYF
NA	few	TRBV19	TRBJ1-1	TGTGCCAGTAGTTTTACCTTGAACACTGAAGCTTTCTTT	CASSFTLNTEAFF
TRBD1	NA	TRBV2	TRBJ2-2	TGTGCCAGCAGTCTGCTCGGGACAGTTAACACCGGGGAGCTGTTTTTT	CASSLLGTVNTGELFF
TRBD1	NA	TRBV18	TRBJ2-4	TGTGCCAGCTCACCGACAGGGGGCGCGTTTAGAAACATTCAGTACTTC	CASSPTGGAFRNIQYF
NA	NA	TRBV28	TRBJ1-2	TGTGCCAGCAGGGACCCGCAGTTTATGTCCTATGGCTACACCTTC	CASRDPQFMSYGYTF
TRBD1	NA	TRBV7-3	TRBJ2-1	TGTGCCAGCAGCAAGATCGCCGGGACAGGGGGCGATGAGCAGTTCTTC	CASSKIAGTGGDEQFF
NA	NA	TRBV28	TRBJ2-2	TGTGCCAGCAGTCCCGGGACCTTCACCGGGGAGCTGTTTTTT	CASSPGTFTGELFF
NA	few	TRBV2	TRBJ2-3	TGTGCCAGCAGTGAGCGAGCTACGGGCACAGATACGCAGTATTTT	CASSERATGTDTQYF
NA	NA	TRBV14	TRBJ1-4	TGTGCCAGCAGCCCCTTAAAGGGGGATGAAAAACTGTTTTTT	CASSPLKGDEKLFF
NA	NA	TRBV5-1	TRBJ1-1	TGCGCCAGCAGGTGGGGACAACCGAACACTGAAGCTTTCTTT	CASRWGQPNTEAFF
NA	once	TRBV11-3	TRBJ1-1	TGTGCCAGCAGCCAGTTCAACGGCGGCGTAGAAGCTTTCTTT	CASSQFNGGVEAFF
NA	NA	TRBV15	TRBJ1-2	TGTGCCACCAGCCCCGGCCACAGTTATGGCTACACCTTC	CATSPGHSYGYTF
NA	NA	TRBV15	TRBJ2-2	TGTGCCACCAGCAGCCGGAGGGACACCGGGGAGCTGTTTTTT	CATSSRRDTGELFF
TRBD2	NA	TRBV28	TRBJ2-1	TGTGCCAGCAGCTTCGGGGGGTCTACGCACAATGAGCAGTTCTTC	CASSFGGSTHNEQFF
NA	NA	TRBV18	TRBJ2-2	TGTGCCAGCTCCCCGAACCCAGGGCTAACAGCTAACACCGGGGAGCTGTTTTTT	CASSPNPGLTANTGELFF
NA	NA	TRBV7-9	TRBJ2-7	TGTGCCAGCAGCTTGGCAGTAGCCTCCTACGAGCAGTACTTC	CASSLAVASYEQYF
NA	NA	TRBV5-1	TRBJ1-1	TGCGCCAGCAGCAGGCAACGGGGTGACACTGAAGCTTTCTTT	CASSRQRGDTEAFF
NA	NA	TRBV18	TRBJ2-1	TGTGCCAGCTCACCGGACTATCGTTACAATGAGCAGTTCTTC	CASSPDYRYNEQFF
NA	NA	TRBV6-5	TRBJ1-5	TGTGCCAGCAGTTCGCCAGGGCAGGGTCAGCCCCAGCATTTT	CASSSPGQGQPQHF
NA	NA	TRBV29-1	TRBJ2-1	TGCAGCGTTTGGGAAAAGATCTACAATGAGCAGTTCTTC	CSVWEKIYNEQFF
NA	NA	TRBV7-3	TRBJ2-3	TGTGCCAGCAGCCCCGGGACTGGCACAGATACGCAGTATTTT	CASSPGTGTDTQYF
NA	NA	TRBV5-1	TRBJ1-4	TGCGCCAGCAGCTTGCGGGGGGAGGGCGGTGAAAAACTGTTTTTT	CASSLRGEGGEKLFF
NA	NA	TRBV7-2	TRBJ1-3	TGTGCCAGCAGCGAACAGGGTGGTGGAAACACCATATATTTT	CASSEQGGGNTIYF
TRBD1	NA	TRBV5-4	TRBJ2-5	TGTGCCAGCAGCCAAACAGGGGGGATAGAGACCCAGTACTTC	CASSQTGGIETQYF
TRBD2	NA	TRBV9	TRBJ2-3	TGTGCCAGCAGCGGGAGACTAGCGTGGACCGGAGATACGCAGTATTTT	CASSGRLAWTGDTQYF
NA	NA	TRBV5-1	TRBJ2-2	TGCGCCAGCAGCTTGGCAGGACAGAACACCGGGGAGCTGTTTTTT	CASSLAGQNTGELFF
TRBD2	once	TRBV5-4	TRBJ2-3	TGTGCCAGCAGCCCAACCTGGACTAGCGGGTCCACAGATACGCAGTATTTT	CASSPTWTSGSTDTQYF
NA	NA	TRBV28	TRBJ1-2	TGTGCCACCTCGTGGGGGGCCGGGGGCTACACCTTC	CATSWGAGGYTF
TRBD1	NA	TRBV28	TRBJ1-2	TGTGCCAGCACCGGCACCGGGACAGGGGAATATGGCTACACCTTC	CASTGTGTGEYGYTF
TRBD1	once	TRBV2	TRBJ1-5	TGTGCCAGCACCGGACAGGGACATAGCAATCAGCCCCAGCATTTT	CASTGQGHSNQPQHF
NA	once	TRBV6-6	TRBJ1-2	TGTGCCAGCAGTTACGGGTCGGGAAGCGATGGCTACACCTTC	CASSYGSGSDGYTF
TRBD2	NA	TRBV7-3	TRBJ2-5	TGTGCCAGCAGCTTAAGCGGGAGGGCAGAGACCCAGTACTTC	CASSLSGRAETQYF